Each of the 16 T cell receptor beta chains below was sequenced from the same sample in a study of shared clonotypes between healthy human individuals. Using immunoSEQ multiplex PCR, the repertoire was profiled, and TCRdb retains in-frame clones only, with some absent. The table has over 2 million clones, about 95% seen once. Specimen: naive CD4+ T cells sorted from blood. Subset meaning: CD45RA+ positively selected. These receptors all come from a man aged 18 to 30 in good health.

The chain recombines TRBV6-5 with TRBJ1-4; weak D call: TRBD1 (5 bases). The CDR3 totals 16 residues. V was shortened by 4 bases and J by 0 bases, with 12 bases between the two germline ends. Germline values: CDR1 MNHEY, CDR2 SVGAGI. CDR3 DNA sequence: TGTGCCAGCAGTTCAAGGGGAGGAGCAACTAATGAAAAACTGTTTTTT. Residues: CASSSRGGATNEKLFF.

The chain links TRBV6-6 to TRBJ1-1; the D is unclear. The CDR3 loop spans 13 amino acids. Germline CDR1 reads MNHNY; CDR2 reads SVGAGI (reference sequence). V was shortened by 2 bases and J by 5 bases, with 9 bases between the two germline ends. The CDR3 loop reads CASSYLSETEAFF. The CDR3, as DNA: TGTGCCAGCAGTTACCTCTCAGAGACTGAAGCTTTCTTT.

J is TRBJ2-1 and V is TRBV7-9; TRBD1 aligns across 7 bases. This CDR3 has 15 residues. V was pared by 1 base and J by 3 bases, with 3 bases of the junction left unmatched. CDR1 and CDR2 (germline): SEHNR, FQNEAQ (reference sequence). The CDR3 DNA sequence: TGTGCCAGCAGCTTAGATGGGACAGACTACAATGAGCAGTTCTTC. Translated, it gives CASSLDGTDYNEQFF.

V gene TRBV15 combines with J gene TRBJ1-2; D is possibly TRBD1 (5 bases). The CDR3 sequence is 14 residues long. Germline values: CDR1 LNHNV, CDR2 YYDKDF (reference sequence). Trimming shortened V by 4 bases and J by 7 bases, and 16 bases separated the two germline ends. DNA for the CDR3: TGTGCCACCAGCATCCAAACTATAGGGGCTGGCTACACCTTC. It codes for CATSIQTIGAGYTF.

This chain links TRBV27 with TRBJ2-7; TRBD2 is a possible D gene (7 bases). The CDR3 length is 15 residues. The germline gives CDR1 MNHEY, CDR2 SMNVEV (reference sequence). V lost 5 bases and J lost 6, with 20 bases in between. The CDR3 region has the DNA TGTGCCAGCAGTCCCTCGGGGGGCTCCGGGGCCGAGCAGTACTTC. Residues: CASSPSGGSGAEQYF.

The CDR3 coding sequence is TGTGCCAGCAGCTTCGGGATAACGCCTACTAATGAAAAACTGTTTTTT. Encoded protein: CASSFGITPTNEKLFF. The chain combines TRBV10-3 with TRBJ1-4; no clear D. Germline assignment: CDR1 ENHRY and CDR2 SYGVKD. Deletions cut 10 bases from V and 2 bases from J, with 20 bases between. The CDR3 length is 16 residues.

The chain combines TRBV29-1 with TRBJ2-7, with 10 bases that match TRBD1. CDR1 and CDR2 from the germline V gene are SQVTM and ANQGSEA. V dropped 6 bases and J dropped 7; count of bases not matched to a gene: 6. The CDR3 extends over 12 amino acids. DNA for the CDR3: TGCAGCGTAGACAGGGGGCCGGGTGAGCAGTACTTC. Translated, it gives CSVDRGPGEQYF.

The chain couples TRBV10-2 to TRBJ1-1, with a possible D match to TRBD1 (5 bases). From germline, CDR1 is WSHSY and CDR2 SAAADI. The germline V and J ends were trimmed by 1 base and 10 bases, with 16 bases remaining between them. The CDR3 has 14 residues. The CDR3 protein is CASSEWGQGQRAFF. The CDR3 nucleotides read TGCGCCAGCAGTGAGTGGGGCCAGGGTCAAAGAGCTTTCTTT.

In its sample, this clone was seen a few times. The chain combines TRBV6-1 with TRBJ1-1; 7 bases align to TRBD1. This CDR3 has 14 amino acids. The V gene's germline CDR1 is MNHNS and CDR2 SASEGT. Trimming took 1 base from V and 8 from J; bases not matched to a gene: 7. DNA for the CDR3: TGTGCCAGCAGTGAAGGAGACAGGGCGTCGGAAGCTTTCTTT. It yields the protein CASSEGDRASEAFF.

The V and J genes are TRBV25-1 and TRBJ2-2; D is perhaps TRBD1 (5 bases). Per germline, CDR1 MGHDK and CDR2 SYGVNS. V was shortened by 4 bases and J by 2 bases, with 8 bases between the two germline ends. The CDR3 runs 14 residues. In nucleotides, the CDR3 is TGTGCCAGCAGTGGAGACAGAAACACCGGGGAGCTGTTTTTT. As protein: CASSGDRNTGELFF. The variable domain in full, with the rest retrieved from reference TRBV25-1 and TRBJ2-2, is EADIYQTPRYLVIGTGKKITLECSQTMGHDKMYWYQQDPGMELHLIHYSYGVNSTEKGDLSSESTVSRIRTEHFPLTLESARPSHTSQYLCASSGDRNTGELFFGEGSRLTVL.

V is TRBV14 and J is TRBJ1-4; D perhaps matches TRBD1 (5 bases). The CDR3 is made up of 16 amino acids. Trimming pared 0 bases from V and 5 bases from J, leaving 13 bases between. The germline V gene has CDR1 SGHDN and CDR2 FVKESK. This chain's CDR3 is CASSQDRGTANEKLFF. CDR3 in DNA: TGTGCCAGCAGCCAAGATCGGGGGACGGCAAATGAAAAACTGTTTTTT.

The chain uses TRBV5-4 and TRBJ1-1, with D possibly TRBD1 on 5 matching bases. The CDR3 runs 14 residues. Germline CDR1 SGHNT, CDR2 YYREEE (reference sequence). Trimming stripped 3 bases from V and 1 base from J, with 10 bases between. The DNA for the CDR3 is TGTGCCAGCAGCTCGGGACGGGAGAACACTGAAGCTTTCTTT. Translation gives CASSSGRENTEAFF.

To note about this clone: Other DNA sequences in the same sample also yield this CDR3. The chain employs TRBV19 and TRBJ1-1; no firm D call. V lost 7 bases and J lost 1, with 7 bases in between. This CDR3 region has 12 residues. Germline CDR1 is LNHDA and CDR2 is SQIVND (reference sequence). In DNA form, the CDR3 reads TGTGCCAGTACCGACCGGAACACTGAAGCTTTCTTT. This codes for CASTDRNTEAFF.

This rearrangement joins TRBV29-1 to TRBJ2-7, with a tentative D call TRBD2 (6 bases). V shed 0 bases and J shed 6 bases, with 15 bases lying between them. Germline V gene data show CDR1 as SQVTM and CDR2 as ANQGSEA. The CDR3 extends over 14 amino acids. CDR3 loop: CSVEDWPGVGEQYF. The CDR3 DNA reads TGCAGCGTTGAAGATTGGCCGGGGGTCGGCGAGCAGTACTTC.

Notes on this clone: One end of the junction is discordant with germline, which a read error may explain. The rearrangement joins TRBV30 to TRBJ2-5; 11 bases map to TRBD1. CDR3 size: 11 residues. Germline CDR1 reads GTSNPN; CDR2 reads SVGIG (reference sequence). The CDR3 spells CAWSADRGPDF. In nucleotides, the CDR3 is TGTGCCTGGAGTGCGGACAGGGGGCCAGACTTC. Using reference TRBV30 and TRBJ2-5 for the parts outside the CDR3, the full variable domain is SQTIHQWPATLVQPVGSPLSLECTVEGTSNPNLYWYRQAAGRGLQLLFYSVGIGQISSEVPQNLSASRPQDRQFILSSKKLLLSDSGFYLCAWSADRGPDFGPGTRLLVL.

The gene calls are TRBV7-9 and TRBJ2-7; either TRBD1 or TRBD2 may fit D (5 bases each). The V end lost 11 bases, the J end lost 6 bases, and 14 bases lay between the germline ends. The CDR3 has 11 residues. Germline values: CDR1 SEHNR, CDR2 FQNEAQ (reference sequence). This CDR3 is CASTEGTEQYF. CDR3 nucleotides: TGTGCCTCAACCGAGGGGACCGAGCAGTACTTC.